The TCR beta chain described here comes from a study of T cell changes during pregnancy in multiple sclerosis. Data came from immunoSEQ multiplex PCR; TCRdb stores just in-frame clones and leaves some out. The repertoire includes 50,000 to 65,000 clones, roughly nine tenths of them detected once, and roughly 0.76% sits in the top ten. The source was CD4+ T cells from peripheral blood mononuclear cells, collected in the first trimester of pregnancy. This sequence originates from a female donor with multiple sclerosis, enrolled in a pregnancy study.

DNA for the CDR3: TGTGCCAGTACTTGGACTAGCGGGGGCCAAGAGACCCAGTACTTC. Amino acid sequence: CASTWTSGGQETQYF. This chain joins TRBV19 and TRBJ2-5; TRBD2 agrees at 13 bases. Looked up from germline, CDR1 is LNHDA and CDR2 is SQIVND (reference sequence). The junction had 3 bases not matched to a gene; V was cut back by 7 bases and J by 1 base. The CDR3 is made up of 15 amino acids.